The rows below give T cell receptor beta chains drawn from one sample of a study of cytomegalovirus exposure and HLA in healthy donors. Assay: immunoSEQ multiplex PCR; the TCRdb copy retains only in-frame clones and omits some. Of roughly 100,000 clones listed, around 69% were seen once; the top ten hold around a fifth. Sequencing input: PBMCs. The receptors originated from a woman in her fifties or sixties in good health and CMV-seropositive. Both conserved end residues are part of each CDR3. The D gene is left open where the match is weak. Size is omitted from some rows. Given values are once, few, many or a class for expanded clones.

clone_size,j_call,d_call,v_call,cdr3_nt,cdr3_aa
-,TRBJ2-7,TRBD2,TRBV7-9,TGTGCCAGCAGCTTAGAAGCCGGGAGGGTGGAGTACTTC,CASSLEAGRVEYF
-,TRBJ2-7,TRBD1,TRBV28,TGTGCCAGCAGCCCGGGACAGATCAGCTCCTACGAGCAGTACTTC,CASSPGQISSYEQYF
-,TRBJ2-1,-,TRBV7-9,TGTGCCAGCAGCTTAAGGGACTCTCGGTTCTTC,CASSLRDSRFF
few,TRBJ2-3,TRBD2,TRBV28,TGTGCCAGCAGTTTAGGACTAGCGGGAGGTCCAGATACGCAGTATTTT,CASSLGLAGGPDTQYF
few,TRBJ2-2,-,TRBV5-5,TGTGCCAGCAGCAGGACAAACACCGGGGAGCTGTTTTTT,CASSRTNTGELFF
-,TRBJ2-2,-,TRBV21-1,TGTGCCAGCAGCAGACTAGCGGGAGTGCCCATCGGGGAGCTGTTTTTT,CASSRLAGVPIGELFF
-,TRBJ2-3,-,TRBV4-1,TGCGCCAGCAGCGCAGGGGCTAGCAGCACAGATACGCAGTATTTT,CASSAGASSTDTQYF
-,TRBJ2-1,-,TRBV11-2,TGTGCCAGCAGCTTTACAGGACAGAGTAACAATGAGCAGTTCTTC,CASSFTGQSNNEQFF
many,TRBJ2-3,TRBD2,TRBV12-5,TGTGCTAGTGGTTTTGAGGTTAGCGGGAGAGTTTACGGCACAGATACGCAGTATTTT,CASGFEVSGRVYGTDTQYF
-,TRBJ2-1,TRBD2,TRBV9,TGTGCCAGCAGCGTAGCTTCCCTAGAGGTAGCGGGAGTGCATGAGCAGTTCTTC,CASSVASLEVAGVHEQFF
-,TRBJ2-3,TRBD2,TRBV9,TGTGCCAGCACCCGTAGCGGGGATTACACAGATACGCAGTATTTT,CASTRSGDYTDTQYF
-,TRBJ1-1,-,TRBV19,TGTGCCAGTAGCGGCAGGCGATATCCTGAAGCTTTCTTT,CASSGRRYPEAFF
-,TRBJ1-1,-,TRBV19,TGTGCCAGTAGTATCCAGGTCACTGCGAACACTGAAGCTTTCTTT,CASSIQVTANTEAFF
-,TRBJ2-1,-,TRBV27,TGTGCCAGCAGTTTTTCCAACTACAATGAGCAGTTCTTC,CASSFSNYNEQFF
-,TRBJ2-3,-,TRBV10-1,TGCGCCAGCAGTGAGGGTAGCGGAACTAGCACAGATACGCAGTATTTT,CASSEGSGTSTDTQYF
few,TRBJ2-7,-,TRBV5-6,TGTGCAGTAGCGCGGCGGGGCTACTACGAGCAGTACTTC,CAVARRGYYEQYF
once,TRBJ2-7,-,TRBV15,TGTGCCACCAGCATTGCGGGCAACAGATTCAACGAGCAGTACTTC,CATSIAGNRFNEQYF
-,TRBJ2-7,TRBD2,TRBV7-3,TGTGCCAGCAGCTTAGCGGGAGGGCCTCACGAGCAGTACTTC,CASSLAGGPHEQYF
-,TRBJ2-2,TRBD1,TRBV10-2,TGCGCCAGCAGGACAGGGAACGACGGGGAGCTGTTTTTT,CASRTGNDGELFF
-,TRBJ2-5,TRBD2,TRBV13,TGTGCCAGCAGCCCCGGGGGGGGCCAAGAGACCCAGTACTTC,CASSPGGGQETQYF
-,TRBJ2-7,TRBD2,TRBV19,TGTGCCACGCGGACTAGCGGGACCTACGAGCAGTACTTC,CATRTSGTYEQYF
-,TRBJ2-2,-,TRBV7-9,TGTGCCAGCATGAAACGGGAGCGCGACACCGGGGAGCTGTTTTTT,CASMKRERDTGELFF
-,TRBJ2-5,-,TRBV7-9,TGTGCCAGCAGCCTCCAGGGGGGAAGAGAGACCCAGTACTTC,CASSLQGGRETQYF
few,TRBJ2-7,TRBD2,TRBV7-6,TGTGCCAGCAGCTTAGGACTAGCGGGAGACTACGAGCAGTACTTC,CASSLGLAGDYEQYF
few,TRBJ2-2,TRBD1,TRBV7-9,TGTGCCAGCAGCGTCGACAGGGGGCTGCAGTACACCGGGGAGCTGTTTTTT,CASSVDRGLQYTGELFF
-,TRBJ2-3,-,TRBV2,TGTGCCAGCAGTACCTCAGCAGATACGCAGTATTTT,CASSTSADTQYF
-,TRBJ1-5,TRBD1,TRBV19,TGTGCCAGTAGAAACCGACAGGGATACCAGCCCCAGCATTTT,CASRNRQGYQPQHF
few,TRBJ2-7,TRBD1,TRBV15,TGTGCCACCAGCAGCATAGTGGGGACAGGGTTCTACGAGCAGTACTTC,CATSSIVGTGFYEQYF
-,TRBJ2-7,-,TRBV5-4,TGTGCCAGCAGCTATAGGACATCTAGAAAGTACTTC,CASSYRTSRKYF
-,TRBJ1-5,-,TRBV5-1,TGCGCCAGCAGCTTATCGGGGGGCGAAATGCAGCCCCAGCATTTT,CASSLSGGEMQPQHF
few,TRBJ2-1,TRBD2,TRBV6-5,TGTGCCAGCAGTGAGCGGGATGTGAATGAGCAGTTCTTC,CASSERDVNEQFF
-,TRBJ2-2,-,TRBV7-3,TGTGCCAGCAGCTTAATAACGAACACCGGGGAGCTGTTTTTT,CASSLITNTGELFF
-,TRBJ1-2,TRBD1,TRBV7-2,TGTGCCAGCAGCTACCCGACAGGGAACTATGGCTACACCTTC,CASSYPTGNYGYTF
-,TRBJ1-5,TRBD1,TRBV27,TGTGCCAGCAGTTTCCGCAGGGGGGTAAATAATCAGCCCCAGCATTTT,CASSFRRGVNNQPQHF
-,TRBJ1-2,-,TRBV6-6,TGTGCCAGCAGCGCCCCATCCGCGTATGGCTACACCTTC,CASSAPSAYGYTF
-,TRBJ2-5,-,TRBV20-1,TGCAGTGCTAGAGATTGCCGGTGGTACTTC,CSARDCRWYF
-,TRBJ2-3,-,TRBV7-7,TGTGCTAGCAGCTTGGGGGGATCACTTAGCACAGATACGCAGTATTTT,CASSLGGSLSTDTQYF
-,TRBJ1-5,-,TRBV15,TGTGCCACCAGCAGAGAGAGGATCAATCAGCCCCAGCATTTT,CATSRERINQPQHF
-,TRBJ1-6,-,TRBV19,TGTGCCAGTAGTCATAAGGGGTATTCACCCCTCCACTTT,CASSHKGYSPLHF
-,TRBJ2-7,-,TRBV5-1,TGCGCCAGCAGCTTGACCCTCCGGGACGAGCAGTACTTC,CASSLTLRDEQYF
-,TRBJ2-7,-,TRBV18,TGTGCCAGCTCACATCAGGGGCGCGCCTACGAGCAGTACTTC,CASSHQGRAYEQYF
-,TRBJ1-2,-,TRBV18,TGTGCCAGCTCACCGAACCGGGACACGCGCGGCTACACCTTC,CASSPNRDTRGYTF
-,TRBJ2-3,TRBD2,TRBV7-3,TGTGCCAGCAGCCCCGGGACTAGCGGGACCACAGATACGCAGTATTTT,CASSPGTSGTTDTQYF
-,TRBJ1-2,-,TRBV9,TGTGCCAGCAGCGTGGACAGTTACTATGGCTACACCTTC,CASSVDSYYGYTF
-,TRBJ2-3,-,TRBV18,TGTGCCAGCTCACGGGGCCCGATCACAGATACGCAGTATTTT,CASSRGPITDTQYF
-,TRBJ2-1,-,TRBV20-1,TGCAGTGCTCCGACTAGTTACGAGCAGTTCTTC,CSAPTSYEQFF
-,TRBJ2-2,TRBD1,TRBV28,TGTGCCAGCAGTTTGGACAGGGGGAACACCGGGGAGCTGTTTTTT,CASSLDRGNTGELFF
-,TRBJ2-3,TRBD1,TRBV29-1,TGCAGCTCATCAGACGGGACAGGGGCCACAGATACGCAGTATTTT,CSSSDGTGATDTQYF
-,TRBJ2-1,TRBD2,TRBV7-6,TGTGCCAGCAGCCCAGGGACTAGCGATGGCTACAATGAGCAGTTCTTC,CASSPGTSDGYNEQFF
once,TRBJ2-1,-,TRBV11-3,TGTGCCAGCAGCCTCAGCGGCTCCTTTTACAATGAGCAGTTCTTC,CASSLSGSFYNEQFF
-,TRBJ1-1,TRBD1,TRBV29-1,TGCAGCACACTAACAGGGGGAACTGAAGCTTTCTTT,CSTLTGGTEAFF
-,TRBJ1-1,TRBD1,TRBV5-1,TGCGCCAGCAGCTTAGTTACAGGGGGCTTGGATGAAGCTTTCTTT,CASSLVTGGLDEAFF
-,TRBJ1-1,TRBD1,TRBV7-8,TGTGCCAGCACCTTCACAGGGGGCGCGGACACTGAAGCTTTCTTT,CASTFTGGADTEAFF
-,TRBJ1-5,-,TRBV2,TGTGCCAGCAGTGGCCGGGTCTCTCGCCAGCATTTT,CASSGRVSRQHF
-,TRBJ1-5,-,TRBV6-6,TGTGCCAGCAGTTACTCGTCGGGGGGGCACAATCAGCCCCAGCATTTT,CASSYSSGGHNQPQHF